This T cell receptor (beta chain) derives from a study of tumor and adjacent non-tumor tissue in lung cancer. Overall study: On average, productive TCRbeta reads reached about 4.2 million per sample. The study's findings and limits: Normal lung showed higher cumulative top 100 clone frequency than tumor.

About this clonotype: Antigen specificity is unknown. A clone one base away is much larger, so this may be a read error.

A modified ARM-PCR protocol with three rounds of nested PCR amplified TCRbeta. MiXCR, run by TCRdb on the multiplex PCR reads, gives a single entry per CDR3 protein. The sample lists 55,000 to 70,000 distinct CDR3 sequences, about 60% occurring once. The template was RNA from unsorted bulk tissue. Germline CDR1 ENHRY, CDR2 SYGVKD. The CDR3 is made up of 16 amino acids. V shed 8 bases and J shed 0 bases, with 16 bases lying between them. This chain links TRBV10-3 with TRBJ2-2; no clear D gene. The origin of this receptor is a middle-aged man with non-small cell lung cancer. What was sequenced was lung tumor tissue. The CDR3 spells CAIRSDQTPNTGELFF. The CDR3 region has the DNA TGTGCCATCCGATCCGATCAGACACCGAACACCGGGGAGCTGTTTTTT.